Sequencing of this T cell receptor beta chain was carried out in a study of T cells after yellow fever vaccination. Study background: Some fractions had low cell numbers, and these were prepared with SMART-Seq v4 Ultra Low Input. Study-wide results and limits: CD4 and CD8 compartments shared a small share of clonotypes.

This clonotype came up a few times. Its antigen is unknown. TCRdb redid the calling of the 5' RACE reads with MiXCR, one entry per CDR3 protein. Altogether some 320,000 distinct CDR3 sequences are present, roughly 9.4% being singletons, with the ten largest covering under 20%. J gave up 1 base and V 2 bases, and 9 bases lay outside the gene matches. The CDR3 has 17 residues. The germline V gene encodes CDR1 SGHRS and CDR2 YFSETQ. The V gene is TRBV5-1, the J gene TRBJ1-1; 9 nucleotides align to TRBD1. This receptor was identified in a man in his late teens or twenties who received the YFV17D yellow fever vaccine. The sequencing used PBMCs, collected on the day of the first yellow fever vaccination. Here the CDR3 DNA reads TGCGCCAGCAGCTTTTGGGGACAGGGAAGTTCGAACACTGAAGCTTTCTTT. This translates into CASSFWGQGSSNTEAFF. The full variable domain, completed using reference TRBV5-1 and TRBJ1-1, is KAGVTQTPRYLIKTRGQQVTLSCSPISGHRSVSWYQQTPGQGLQFLFEYFSETQRNKGNFPGRFSGRQFSNSRSEMNVSTLELGDSALYLCASSFWGQGSSNTEAFFGQGTRLTVV.